One sample yielded the 31 T cell receptor beta chains listed below, sequenced in a study of T cells in Graves' hyperthyroidism and ophthalmopathy. It was RNA transcripts that yielded the amplified TCR beta CDR3 regions. A set of HTBI primers served as the primers for a first-round RT-PCR of the TCR CDR3. TCRdb analysed the multiplex PCR reads with MiXCR anew, one entry per CDR3 protein. The sample records approximately 610,000 distinct CDR3 sequences, 14% to 15% being singletons. Sequenced material: blood. Source of these receptors: a woman in her thirties or forties with Graves' ophthalmopathy.

This clonotype was detected a few times. The J gene is TRBJ2-7, the V gene TRBV20-1; 7 bases agree with TRBD2. Germline-derived CDR1 and CDR2 are DFQATT and SNEGSKA (reference sequence). The CDR3 has 13 residues. The junction had 2 bases not matched to a gene; V was cut back by 0 bases and J by 3 bases. The CDR3 coding sequence is TGCAGTGCTAGAGATGGGAGGGACTACGAGCAGTACTTC. It translates to CSARDGRDYEQYF.

This clonotype was seen many times. The chain couples TRBV28 to TRBJ2-2, with a possible D match to TRBD1 (5 bases). The CDR3 totals 12 residues. In germline, CDR1 is MDHEN, CDR2 SYDVKM. V was trimmed by 10 bases and J by 0 bases, leaving 6 bases between them. CDR3 amino acids: CATRANTGELFF. In DNA, the CDR3 is TGTGCCACCAGGGCGAACACCGGGGAGCTGTTTTTT.

A single count supports this clonotype. The V gene is TRBV11-3, the J gene TRBJ2-7, with TRBD2 matching over 7 bases. The V gene's germline CDR1 is SGHNT and CDR2 YENEEA. V dropped 1 base and J dropped 2; count of bases not matched to a gene: 5. The CDR3 is 15 residues long. CDR3 region: CASSLVGLDAYEQYF. For the CDR3, the DNA is TGTGCCAGCAGCTTAGTTGGACTAGATGCCTACGAGCAGTACTTC.

This clonotype was counted at least ten times. The J gene is TRBJ2-7, the V gene TRBV7-6; maybe TRBD2 (6 bases). Trimming shortened V by 7 bases and J by 0 bases, and 13 bases separated the two germline ends. This CDR3 spans 14 amino acids. Germline assignment: CDR1 SGHVS and CDR2 FNYEAQ. The CDR3 DNA reads TGTGCCAGCAAGTCCTCCGGGAGCTCCTACGAGCAGTACTTC. It encodes CASKSSGSSYEQYF.

The chain combines TRBV20-1 with TRBJ2-3; 8 bases map to TRBD2. Germline V gene sequence: CDR1 DFQATT, CDR2 SNEGSKA (reference sequence). This CDR3 is 14 amino acids long. With 3 bases clipped from V and 4 bases from J, the junction kept 6 bases outside the gene matches. The DNA of the CDR3 is TGCAGTGCTAGTGTACGGGAGGGAGCAGATACGCAGTATTTT. This codes for CSASVREGADTQYF.

This clonotype was found many times. V usage is TRBV30 and J usage is TRBJ2-4, with TRBD1 as a possible D gene (6 bases). The CDR3 covers 16 residues. In germline, CDR1 is GTSNPN, CDR2 SVGIG (reference sequence). Trimming stripped 4 bases from V and 4 bases from J, with 20 bases between. CDR3 sequence (DNA): TGTGCCTGGACTCTCGGGGCGGGCAGGGGAAAAAACATTCAGTACTTC. Its protein is CAWTLGAGRGKNIQYF.

This clonotype was observed at least ten times. CDR3 sequence reads: CATSRTPVTDSGPTF. The DNA for the CDR3 is TGTGCCACCAGCAGAACCCCAGTTACGGACAGCGGACCCACCTTC. This chain uses TRBV15 with TRBJ1-2; tentative D call: TRBD1 (6 bases). The CDR3 consists of 15 residues. Germline CDR1 reads LNHNV; CDR2 reads YYDKDF (reference sequence). Trimming pared 2 bases from V and 13 bases from J, leaving 23 bases between.

A single count supports this clonotype. The chain carries TRBV6-1 and TRBJ2-6; 7 bases are a match to TRBD1. There are 18 residues in the CDR3. The germline V gene has CDR1 MNHNS and CDR2 SASEGT. The ends lost 4 bases at V and 0 bases at J; junction bases unmatched: 9. CDR3 loop: CASSARQGRGSGANVLTF. DNA of the CDR3: TGTGCCAGCAGTGCCCGACAGGGCCGTGGCTCTGGGGCCAACGTCCTGACTTTC.

Only a few counts were recorded for this clonotype. The gene calls are TRBV6-5 and TRBJ2-5; D remains unclear. The CDR3 sequence is 15 residues long. Germline V lookup: CDR1 MNHEY, CDR2 SVGAGI. With 0 bases removed from V and 1 base from J, the gap between germline ends came to 9 bases. As DNA, the CDR3 is TGTGCCAGCAGTTACTCTGGTGCCATCCAAGAGACCCAGTACTTC. Its protein product is CASSYSGAIQETQYF.

This clonotype has at least ten counts. The rearrangement uses TRBV20-1 and TRBJ1-2, with 7 bases lining up with TRBD1. V was pared by 6 bases and J by 4 bases, with 5 bases of the junction left unmatched. CDR1 is DFQATT, CDR2 SNEGSKA, per germline (reference sequence). This CDR3 region has 12 residues. The CDR3 spells CSARTGSYGYTF. CDR3 DNA sequence: TGCAGTGCGCGGACAGGAAGCTATGGCTACACCTTC.

This clonotype was seen repeatedly, ten times or more. The chain couples TRBV6-1 to TRBJ1-1; no reliable D call. Trimming pared 4 bases from V and 4 bases from J, leaving 13 bases between. CDR3 length equals 14 residues. Germline V gives CDR1 MNHNS, CDR2 SASEGT. The CDR3 nucleotides read TGTGCCAGCAGTGGATCTACAGAGGCCACTGAAGCTTTCTTT. It translates to CASSGSTEATEAFF.

J is TRBJ1-2 and V is TRBV4-2; TRBD1 might be the D (6 bases). From germline, CDR1 is LGHNA and CDR2 YNFKEQ. The V end lost 0 bases, the J end lost 8 bases, and 13 bases lay between the germline ends. The CDR3 spans 14 residues. The CDR3 region has the DNA TGTGCCAGCAGCCAAGATGGTAGGGGGGCCGGCTACACCTTC. The encoded protein is CASSQDGRGAGYTF.

This clonotype showed up many times. The chain has TRBV4-1 and TRBJ2-1; D remains unclear. CDR1 is MGHRA and CDR2 is YSYEKL in the germline V gene. This CDR3 comprises 13 residues. V was cut by 4 bases and J by 6 bases, with 10 bases left in between. DNA for the CDR3: TGCGCCAGCAGCCCGTCCCCATTCAATGAGCAGTTCTTC. Protein: CASSPSPFNEQFF.

This clonotype was detected many times. The V call is TRBV29-1, the J call TRBJ2-7; 13 bases align to TRBD2. CDR1 and CDR2 (germline): SQVTM, ANQGSEA. The CDR3 length is 15 residues. The junction had 9 bases not matched to a gene; V was cut back by 6 bases and J by 4 bases. Written as DNA, the CDR3 is TGCAGCGTCGCGGGACTAGCGGGGACAATATACGAGCAGTACTTC. It encodes CSVAGLAGTIYEQYF.

This clonotype was observed many times. The gene calls are TRBV20-1 and TRBJ2-7; D gene uncertain. The germline CDR1 and CDR2 sequences are DFQATT and SNEGSKA (reference sequence). Trimming left V 3 bases short and J 1 base short, with 13 bases between. The CDR3 is 14 amino acids. This CDR3 is CSARPRAASYEQYF. The CDR3 nucleotides are TGCAGTGCTAGGCCCCGGGCGGCTTCCTACGAGCAGTACTTC.

This clonotype has a count of ten or more. The chain recombines TRBV20-1 with TRBJ2-7; D gene uncertain. Per the germline V gene, CDR1 is DFQATT and CDR2 is SNEGSKA (reference sequence). V gave up 2 bases and J gave up 2 bases, with 13 bases separating them. The CDR3 extends over 14 amino acids. CDR3 sequence: CSARQLAGTYEQYF. In DNA, the CDR3 is TGCAGTGCTAGACAGCTGGCAGGTACCTACGAGCAGTACTTC.

This clonotype was recorded many times. The chain joins TRBV6-2 or TRBV6-3 to TRBJ1-2; D call uncertain. This CDR3 spans 13 amino acids. V was cut by 0 bases and J by 8 bases, with 10 bases left in between. Germline CDR1 and CDR2: MNHEY and SVGEGT. The CDR3 bases are TGTGCCAGCAGTTACTCGGGCAGCCGAGGCTACACCTTC. Translation: CASSYSGSRGYTF.

This clonotype was found a few times. The chain carries TRBV3-1 and TRBJ2-7; D is unclear. The CDR3 length is 14 residues. Germline V gene sequence: CDR1 LGHDT, CDR2 YNNKEL (reference sequence). V lost 4 bases to trimming and J lost 0 bases, with 10 bases between them. The CDR3 region has the DNA TGTGCCAGCAGCCCGGACCAAACCTCCTACGAGCAGTACTTC. Its protein product is CASSPDQTSYEQYF.

The rearrangement joins TRBV6-5 to TRBJ1-1, with D unclear. CDR3 length: 14 amino acids. From germline, CDR1 is MNHEY and CDR2 SVGAGI. Between the trimmed V and J ends, which lost 1 base and 5 bases, there was a span of 11 bases. The CDR3: CASSYYRASTEAFF. CDR3 sequence (DNA): TGTGCCAGCAGTTACTATCGAGCGTCTACTGAAGCTTTCTTT.

CDR3 sequence (DNA): TGTGCCAGTAGTGGACAGGGGGTCACTGAAGCTTTCTTT. It encodes CASSGQGVTEAFF. The V and J genes are TRBV19 and TRBJ1-1; 10 bases map to TRBD1. With V trimmed by 5 bases and J by 4 bases, 1 base remained unmatched. Germline V gene data show CDR1 as LNHDA and CDR2 as SQIVND (reference sequence). This CDR3 region has 13 residues.

This clonotype was detected many times. V and J are TRBV30 and TRBJ2-7; D gene unclear. Germline lookup yields CDR1 GTSNPN and CDR2 SVGIG (reference sequence). The CDR3 covers 11 residues. V was trimmed by 1 base and J by 4 bases, leaving 5 bases between them. CDR3 sequence: CAWSAEYEQYF. For the CDR3, the DNA is TGTGCCTGGAGTGCCGAGTACGAGCAGTACTTC.

The chain recombines TRBV6-4 with TRBJ2-5; 8 positions match TRBD1. Per the germline V gene, CDR1 is MRHNA and CDR2 is SNTAGT. The CDR3 is 15 residues long. With 5 bases clipped from V and 2 bases from J, the junction kept 7 bases outside the gene matches. CDR3 protein: CASSYGTGAQETQYF. CDR3 DNA sequence: TGTGCCAGCAGTTATGGGACAGGTGCACAAGAGACCCAGTACTTC.

The V gene is TRBV30, the J gene TRBJ1-1, with TRBD1 matching over 7 bases. The CDR3 totals 12 residues. The germline CDR1 and CDR2 sequences are GTSNPN and SVGIG (reference sequence). J gave up 11 bases and V 4 bases, and 10 bases lay outside the gene matches. CDR3 protein: CAWNRQGGQAFF. In DNA form, the CDR3 reads TGTGCCTGGAACCGACAGGGAGGTCAGGCTTTCTTT.

This clonotype was counted at least ten times. The J gene is TRBJ1-2, the V gene TRBV6-5, with a possible D match to TRBD1 (6 bases). The ends were cut back, 4 bases at V and 0 bases at J, with 15 bases in the middle. The CDR3 contains 16 residues. The germline gives CDR1 MNHEY, CDR2 SVGAGI. CDR3 in amino acids: CASSFRDKLANYGYTF. The CDR3 coding sequence is TGTGCCAGCAGTTTCCGGGACAAGTTAGCTAACTATGGCTACACCTTC.

In this sample, this clonotype turned up many times. CDR3 coding DNA: TGCGCCAGCAGCTTGGACAGGGCCCTCGAGCAGTACTTC. Residues: CASSLDRALEQYF. The chain links TRBV5-1 to TRBJ2-7, with D maybe TRBD1 (6 bases). This CDR3 has 13 amino acids. Trimming shortened V by 0 bases and J by 6 bases, and 10 bases separated the two germline ends. The germline CDR1 and CDR2 sequences are SGHRS and YFSETQ.

In the case of this clonotype: This sequence may be a read error, since a much larger clone differs from it by one base. The chain is built from TRBV11-2 and TRBJ1-5; 9 bases agree with TRBD1. Germline values: CDR1 SGHAT, CDR2 FQNNGV. This CDR3 has 19 amino acids. Here the CDR3 reads CASGLDPSTGGAIYQPQHF. Here the CDR3 DNA reads TGTGCCAGCGGCTTAGACCCCTCTACAGGGGGCGCGATTTACCAGCCCCAGCATTTT.

The table lists this clonotype with many counts. The rearrangement joins TRBV6-2 or TRBV6-3 to TRBJ2-5, with 7 nucleotides matching TRBD2. Germline CDR1 reads MNHEY; CDR2 reads SVGEGT. The trim removed 5 bases at V and 2 bases at J, leaving 2 bases unmatched. The CDR3 is 13 amino acids. This CDR3 is CASSLLAQETQYF. Here the CDR3 DNA reads TGTGCCAGCAGTCTACTAGCGCAAGAGACCCAGTACTTC.

V and J are TRBV27 and TRBJ2-5; D is perhaps TRBD1 or TRBD2 (5 bases each). The V gene's germline CDR1 is MNHEY and CDR2 SMNVEV (reference sequence). Trimming stripped 2 bases from V and 5 bases from J, with 21 bases between. The CDR3 totals 17 residues. The CDR3 spells CASSLHLAGSGWETQYF. In DNA form, the CDR3 reads TGTGCCAGCAGTTTACATTTGGCAGGGAGTGGTTGGGAGACCCAGTACTTC.

This clonotype was found a few times. The chain links TRBV20-1 to TRBJ2-2, with D hard to call. The CDR3 runs 13 residues. The germline V gene encodes CDR1 DFQATT and CDR2 SNEGSKA (reference sequence). Trimming left V 3 bases short and J 2 bases short, with 7 bases between. The CDR3 protein is CSASNPNTGELFF. The CDR3, as DNA: TGCAGTGCTAGCAATCCCAACACCGGGGAGCTGTTTTTT.

This clonotype has ten or more counts. This sequence joins TRBV6-5 and TRBJ1-6; tentatively, D is TRBD1 (5 bases). Germline-derived CDR1 and CDR2 are MNHEY and SVGAGI. Trimming removed 8 bases at V and 10 bases at J, with 15 bases between. The CDR3 has 13 residues. The CDR3, as DNA: TGTGCCAGCGCCGGGACGGTAGGATCACCCCTCCACTTT. Translation: CASAGTVGSPLHF.

The sample holds many counts of this clonotype. The chain is built from TRBV4-2 and TRBJ1-1, with D unclear. CDR3 length: 15 amino acids. CDR1 and CDR2 from the germline V gene are LGHNA and YNFKEQ. V gave up 4 bases and J gave up 0 bases, with 12 bases separating them. CDR3 amino acids: CASSLSSGMNTEAFF. Written as DNA, the CDR3 is TGTGCCAGCAGCCTGAGCTCGGGGATGAACACTGAAGCTTTCTTT.